The clone carrying this T cell receptor beta chain has just a few counts. The antigen is unknown. This sample stems from a study of spatial heterogeneity in lung cancer. Findings and limits, study-wide: Expanded tumor TCRs that were ubiquitous appeared in blood more at resection than follow-up.

TCRdb reprocessed the 5' RACE reads via MiXCR and lists one record per CDR3 protein. The sample includes roughly 3,700 distinct CDR3 sequences, around 16% of them seen just once. Germline values: CDR1 SGHAT, CDR2 FQNNGV. This CDR3 contains 14 residues. Deletions cut 5 bases from V and 0 bases from J, with 10 bases between. Time point here: sample taken at primary tumor resection. Whole RNA came from tumor, nontumor lung or frozen PBMC and was sequenced without being sorted. This clonotype was obtained from a male donor with early-stage non-small cell lung cancer. The sample was PBMCs, taken at surgery. The chain is built from TRBV11-2 and TRBJ2-5; D uncertain. CDR3 coding DNA: TGTGCCAGCAGCCCATTCGACAACCAAGAGACCCAGTACTTC. Amino acids: CASSPFDNQETQYF.